These 2 T cell receptor beta chains were all obtained from the same sample, sequenced in a study of T cells in Graves' hyperthyroidism and ophthalmopathy. Researchers took RNA transcripts and amplified the TCR beta CDR3 regions from them. A first-round RT-PCR of the TCR CDR3 used the HTBI primer set. TCRdb used MiXCR to reprocess the multiplex PCR reads, holding one entry per CDR3 protein. The table lists some 370,000 distinct CDR3 sequences, 11% to 15% of them singletons. The sequenced sample consisted of blood. These receptors originate from a man in his fifties or sixties with Graves' ophthalmopathy.

The table lists this clonotype with many counts. The genes are TRBV14 and TRBJ2-7; D gene unclear. The V gene's germline CDR1 is SGHDN and CDR2 FVKESK. CDR3 length: 12 residues. Trimming cost V 0 bases and J 8 bases, with 8 bases left between them. The chain's CDR3 is CASSQDRTKQYF. The CDR3 coding sequence is TGTGCCAGCAGCCAAGATAGGACGAAGCAGTACTTC.

The sample holds many counts of this clonotype. This chain joins TRBV20-1 and TRBJ1-5; D is possibly TRBD1 (5 bases). CDR3 length: 14 residues. V was shortened by 6 bases and J by 5 bases, with 17 bases between the two germline ends. Germline values: CDR1 DFQATT, CDR2 SNEGSKA (reference sequence). The CDR3 region is CSAGPPLRDQPQHF. CDR3 in DNA: TGCAGTGCCGGCCCCCCCCTCAGGGATCAGCCCCAGCATTTT.